The next 9 T cell receptor beta chains were all read from a single sample in a study of beta chain features in type 1 diabetes. Notes on the study in general: Type 1 diabetes patients showed a moderate but significant shortening of TCRB CDR3s in all four CD4+ subsets.

Sequencing targeted expressed TCRB transcripts, as all isolated RNA had been reverse transcribed. Assay: immunoSEQ multiplex PCR; the TCRdb copy retains only in-frame clones and omits some. The repertoire holds about 150,000 clones, 9% seen once, with 0.7% in the top ten. Which antigens these TCRs recognize remains unknown. Sequencing was performed on central memory CD4+ T cells from blood. These receptors originate from a woman aged 25 to 39 with type 1 diabetes.

V gene TRBV18 combines with J gene TRBJ2-1, with 9 positions matching TRBD2. CDR1 is KGHSH, CDR2 LQKENI, per germline. V lost 3 bases and J lost 5; bases outside the gene matches: 5. The CDR3 consists of 15 residues. The CDR3 reads CASSPGAGGNNEQFF. CDR3 nucleotides: TGTGCCAGCTCACCTGGAGCGGGAGGCAACAATGAGCAGTTCTTC.

The rearrangement uses TRBV10-3 and TRBJ1-2, with 7 nucleotides matching TRBD1. The CDR3 covers 14 residues. Germline V gives CDR1 ENHRY, CDR2 SYGVKD. Trimming cost V 7 bases and J 10 bases; bases outside gene matches: 15. In nucleotides, the CDR3 is TGTGCCATCACCGACCTCATGGGGCAGGGGGACTACACCTTC. Translating it yields CAITDLMGQGDYTF.

This clone was seen a few times. The rearrangement uses TRBV9 and TRBJ2-2; the match to TRBD1 covers 12 bases. V was pared by 3 bases and J by 7 bases, with 7 bases of the junction left unmatched. CDR1 is SGDLS and CDR2 is YYNGEE in the germline V gene. The CDR3 length is 16 residues. The CDR3 loop is CASSGDRGPNGGELFF. The CDR3 bases are TGTGCCAGCAGCGGGGACAGGGGGCCAAACGGCGGGGAGCTGTTTTTT.

This chain connects TRBV30 to TRBJ1-3; D is uncertain. This CDR3 is built from 13 residues. Per germline, CDR1 GTSNPN and CDR2 SVGIG (reference sequence). Trimming pared 4 bases from V and 0 bases from J, leaving 7 bases between. CDR3 nucleotide sequence: TGTGCCTGGAATGAGAACTCTGGAAACACCATATATTTT. Residues: CAWNENSGNTIYF.

This CDR3 reads CATSLPFGGNQPQHF. CDR3 nucleotides: TGTGCCACCAGCCTCCCTTTTGGAGGGAATCAGCCCCAGCATTTT. V usage is TRBV15 and J usage is TRBJ1-5; no clear D gene. The CDR3 is 15 amino acids. The V gene's germline CDR1 is LNHNV and CDR2 YYDKDF (reference sequence). Trimming removed 5 bases from V and 4 bases from J, with 15 bases in between. Variable domain in full (rest from reference TRBV15 and TRBJ1-5): DAMVIQNPRYQVTQFGKPVTLSCSQTLNHNVMYWYQQKSSQAPKLLFHYYDKDFNNEADTPDNFQSRRPNTSFCFLDIRSPGLGDTAMYLCATSLPFGGNQPQHFGDGTRLSIL.

This clone was seen a handful of times. The chain has TRBV5-5 and TRBJ2-4; D uncertain. The V gene's germline CDR1 is SGHKS and CDR2 YYEKEE (reference sequence). V dropped 1 base and J dropped 8 bases, with 4 bases sitting between them. This CDR3 comprises 11 residues. DNA of the CDR3: TGTGCCAGCAGCTTGAACTACATTCAGTACTTC. Residues: CASSLNYIQYF.

In this sample, this clone turned up a few times. The chain joins TRBV30 to TRBJ1-4, with 7 bases that match TRBD1. The germline V gene encodes CDR1 GTSNPN and CDR2 SVGIG (reference sequence). The CDR3 covers 12 residues. CDR3 loop: CGRQGVGEKLFF. In DNA form, the CDR3 reads TGTGGACGGCAGGGGGTGGGTGAAAAACTGTTTTTT.

This CDR3 reads CASSYTPGTGGAETQYF. CDR3 in DNA: TGTGCCAGCAGCTACACTCCAGGGACAGGGGGCGCAGAGACCCAGTACTTC. The V and J genes are TRBV13 and TRBJ2-5, with TRBD1 matching over 12 bases. CDR1 is PRHDT and CDR2 is FYEKMQ in the germline V gene (reference sequence). This CDR3 is 17 amino acids long. V was clipped by 4 bases and J by 4 bases; unmatched bases: 10. Together with reference TRBV13 and TRBJ2-5, the CDR3 gives the full variable domain: AAGVIQSPRHLIKEKRETATLKCYPIPRHDTVYWYQQGPGQDPQFLISFYEKMQSDKGSIPDRFSAQQFSDYHSELNMSSLELGDSALYFCASSYTPGTGGAETQYFGPGTRLLVL.

This clone was found many times. This chain connects TRBV29-1 to TRBJ2-3; 9 bases match TRBD2. Germline-derived CDR1 and CDR2 are SQVTM and ANQGSEA. The trim removed 5 bases at V and 6 bases at J, leaving 6 bases unmatched. This CDR3 spans 13 amino acids. DNA of the CDR3: TGCAGCGTTACGGGCGGGAGGGGTGATACGCAGTATTTT. Translating it yields CSVTGGRGDTQYF.